A single T cell receptor (beta chain) is shown here with its context. Other DNA sequences in this specimen translate into the identical CDR3. The data are from a study of blood T cell repertoires in COVID-19. The CDR3 has 15 amino acids. The V end lost 2 bases, the J end lost 1 base, and 11 bases lay between the germline ends. Germline V CDR1 and CDR2: LNHDA, SQIVND (reference sequence). In the authors' workflow: Nucleated cell counts were estimated from reference gene primer amplification. Method: immunoSEQ multiplex PCR; TCRdb's copy keeps in-frame clones and lacks some. Clonal size and the V and J genes are those of that table, whereas D and trimming came from the DNA. Found here are some 150,000 clones, roughly 86% of them singletons; the top ten hold 8.2%.

The chain carries TRBV19 and TRBJ1-1; tentative D call: TRBD1 (6 bases). Material: peripheral blood. The sequence was collected from a woman aged 55 to 70 with acute or convalescent COVID-19. CDR3 nucleotides: TGTGCCAGTAGTATAAACAGGGCCCCGAACACTGAAGCTTTCTTT. Protein sequence: CASSINRAPNTEAFF.